This T cell receptor (beta chain) was sequenced during a study of T-cell memory formation after mild COVID-19. Background on the study: TCR clusters were largely donor specific.

Details on this clonotype: Its target is unknown.

TCR alpha and TCR beta cDNA libraries carrying sample barcodes and UMIs were produced by 5'RACE using constant-segment primers. TCRdb re-derived calls from the 5' RACE reads in MiXCR, one entry per CDR3 protein. The table shows about 340,000 distinct CDR3 sequences, with 20% to 25% occurring only once. Study-level points and caveats: Clones that got smaller from day 15 to 85 had even CD4/CD8, while clones growing later tipped toward CD4+. The study detected some responding clones in pre-infection memory, suggesting cross-reactive memory joined.

The CDR3 runs 13 residues. In germline, CDR1 is LNHDA, CDR2 SQIVND (reference sequence). With 3 bases removed from V and 1 base from J, the gap between germline ends came to 3 bases. This chain joins TRBV19 and TRBJ2-2; no firm D call. The TCR originated in a man aged 18 to 30 who had mild COVID-19 (a few samples of this study predate the infection). Cell type and time point are not known. Input material: PBMCs or a T cell subset sorted from them (not recorded which). This CDR3 is CASSMGNTGELFF. CDR3 bases: TGTGCCAGTAGTATGGGGAACACCGGGGAGCTGTTTTTT.